Below are 17 T cell receptor beta chains sequenced from a single sample in a study of blood T cells in healthy people across ages. The second PCR ran roughly 6 to 11 cycles with a sample-barcoded 5' primer and J-beta primers. MiXCR, applied by TCRdb to the 5' RACE reads, yields one record per CDR3 protein. Altogether around 1.7 million distinct CDR3 sequences are present, roughly 27% being singletons, with the ten largest covering 7.7%. What was sequenced was blood. Receptor source: a woman in her twenties or thirties in good health.

CDR3 region: CASSPYTGGMKTQYF. DNA for the CDR3: TGTGCCAGCAGCCCCTACACAGGGGGCATGAAGACCCAGTACTTC. The chain employs TRBV7-2 and TRBJ2-4; 9 bases map to TRBD1. The better agreement between TRBJ2-5 and the DNA end casts doubt on the J call. Germline CDR1 and CDR2: SGHTA and FQGNSA. There are 15 residues in the CDR3.

There are a few counts of this clonotype. The chain has TRBV7-9 and TRBJ2-5, with D uncertain. Trimming cost V 5 bases and J 4 bases, with 14 bases left between them. The CDR3 extends over 14 amino acids. Per germline, CDR1 SEHNR and CDR2 FQNEAQ (reference sequence). The CDR3 spells CASSIPPEAETQYF. CDR3 DNA sequence: TGTGCCAGCAGCATCCCGCCGGAAGCAGAGACCCAGTACTTC.

This rearrangement joins TRBV7-9 to TRBJ2-1; D possibly corresponds to TRBD2 (5 bases). The CDR3 is made up of 12 amino acids. Germline V gene sequence: CDR1 SEHNR, CDR2 FQNEAQ (reference sequence). The V end was cut by 2 bases, the J end by 10 bases, with 9 bases between. The CDR3 DNA follows: TGTGCCAGCAGCTTAATCACGGGGGAGCAGTTCTTC. Amino acids: CASSLITGEQFF.

This rearrangement joins TRBV11-3 to TRBJ2-1, with D perhaps TRBD1 or TRBD2 (6 bases each). This CDR3 region has 15 residues. In germline, CDR1 is SGHNT, CDR2 YENEEA. V was pared by 5 bases and J by 13 bases, with 24 bases between. The DNA for the CDR3 is TGTGCCAGCAGCCCCAGAGCCGGGGGCCTAGGGACCCAGTTCTTC. As protein: CASSPRAGGLGTQFF. The full variable domain, rest sourced from reference TRBV11-3 and TRBJ2-1, is EAGVVQSPRYKIIEKKQPVAFWCNPISGHNTLYWYLQNLGQGPELLIRYENEEAVDDSQLPKDRFSAERLKGVDSTLKIQPAELGDSAVYLCASSPRAGGLGTQFFGPGTRLTVL.

The gene calls are TRBV7-2 and TRBJ1-6; D is unclear. This CDR3 has 17 amino acids. Germline assignment: CDR1 SGHTA and CDR2 FQGNSA. Trimming removed 5 bases at V and 0 bases at J, with 14 bases between. CDR3 sequence (DNA): TGTGCCAGCAGCCCCCTAGGCCATGGCTCCTATAATTCACCCCTCCACTTT. This gives the protein CASSPLGHGSYNSPLHF.

The rearrangement joins TRBV14 to TRBJ2-7, with D possibly TRBD2 on 5 matching bases. CDR1 SGHDN and CDR2 FVKESK come from the germline V gene. This CDR3 is 15 amino acids long. V lost 0 bases to trimming and J lost 5 bases, with 14 bases between them. In nucleotides, the CDR3 is TGTGCCAGCAGCCAAGAAGGGTCTCGAGGGCACGAGCAGTACTTC. As protein: CASSQEGSRGHEQYF.

This clonotype was picked up many times. A junction boundary mismatches the germline segment, possibly from a read error. The chain combines TRBV5-1 with TRBJ2-3; unclear D gene. Looked up from germline, CDR1 is SGHRS and CDR2 is YFSETQ. The CDR3 extends over 13 amino acids. CDR3 nucleotides: TGTGCCAGCAGCTTAAGTGGCACAGATACGCAGTATTTT. Protein sequence: CASSLSGTDTQYF.

With respect to this clonotype: This may arise from a read error, as a much more abundant clone is one base away. The chain uses TRBV20-1 and TRBJ2-1, with 7 bases fitting TRBD2. The DNA end is more similar to TRBJ2-7, so the J call may be wrong. The germline V gene encodes CDR1 DFQATT and CDR2 SNEGSKA (reference sequence). The CDR3 length is 13 residues. The CDR3 spells CSAGRDGDYEQYF. Here the CDR3 DNA reads TGCAGTGCTGGGAGGGACGGAGACTACGAGCAGTACTTC.

This clonotype was observed many times. The rearrangement joins TRBV7-2 to TRBJ2-5; possibly TRBD1 for D (5 bases). The CDR3 runs to 13 residues. Germline CDR1 reads SGHTA; CDR2 reads FQGNSA. The V and J ends lost 5 bases and 11 bases respectively, with 18 bases between them. The CDR3 nucleotides are TGTGCCAGCAGCCACCCCAGGGCGCCTGAGCAGTACTTC. Encoded protein: CASSHPRAPEQYF. Filled out from reference TRBV7-2 and TRBJ2-5, the complete variable domain reads GAGVSQSPSNKVTEKGKDVELRCDPISGHTALYWYRQSLGQGLEFLIYFQGNSAPDKSGLPSDRFSAERTGGSVSTLTIQRTQQEDSAVYLCASSHPRAPEQYFGPGTRLLVL.

The V and J genes are TRBV25-1 and TRBJ2-7, with D unclear. The germline V gene has CDR1 MGHDK and CDR2 SYGVNS. This CDR3 region has 11 residues. Trimming pared 5 bases from V and 8 bases from J, leaving 10 bases between. CDR3 loop: CASSISKQQYF. The CDR3 DNA sequence: TGTGCCAGCAGTATATCAAAACAGCAGTACTTC.

The rearrangement uses TRBV5-1 and TRBJ2-1; 7 bases are a match to TRBD1. The ends lost 3 bases at V and 13 bases at J; junction bases unmatched: 13. Germline V gene lookup returns CDR1 SGHRS and CDR2 YFSETQ. The CDR3 spans 14 residues. DNA for the CDR3: TGCGCCAGCAGCTCGGGACAGCGAAAAGAGACCCAGTTCTTC. It specifies CASSSGQRKETQFF. Full variable domain (rest looked up from reference TRBV5-1 and TRBJ2-1): KAGVTQTPRYLIKTRGQQVTLSCSPISGHRSVSWYQQTPGQGLQFLFEYFSETQRNKGNFPGRFSGRQFSNSRSEMNVSTLELGDSALYLCASSSGQRKETQFFGPGTRLTVL.

The chain couples TRBV14 to TRBJ1-1, with no clear D. The CDR3 contains 15 residues. Looked up from germline, CDR1 is SGHDN and CDR2 is FVKESK. V lost 1 base, J lost 1 base, and 10 bases lay in between. CDR3 sequence: CASSQGFTRNTEAFF. The CDR3 region has the DNA TGTGCCAGCAGCCAAGGGTTTACGAGGAACACTGAAGCTTTCTTT.

The V and J genes are TRBV7-2 and TRBJ2-7, with D perhaps assigned TRBD1 or TRBD2 (5 bases each). CDR1 is SGHTA and CDR2 is FQGNSA in the germline V gene. V lost 5 bases, J lost 3 bases, and 11 bases lay in between. The CDR3 runs to 13 residues. Here the CDR3 DNA reads TGTGCCAGCAGCGGGGACGGAGACTACGAGCAGTACTTC. This sequence encodes CASSGDGDYEQYF.

The J gene is TRBJ1-2, the V gene TRBV28; no definite D call. This CDR3 has 11 amino acids. The V end was cut by 6 bases, the J end by 8 bases, with 10 bases between. CDR1 is MDHEN and CDR2 is SYDVKM in the germline V gene. CDR3 DNA: TGTGCCAGCAGAGATATAATCGGCTACACCTTC. It specifies CASRDIIGYTF.

This clonotype occurred many times. This chain joins TRBV15 and TRBJ2-1; D unresolved. From germline, CDR1 is LNHNV and CDR2 YYDKDF (reference sequence). The CDR3 consists of 14 residues. Trimming stripped 1 base from V and 6 bases from J, with 10 bases between. The chain's CDR3 is CATSRAPLGNEQFF. CDR3 nucleotide sequence: TGTGCCACCAGCAGAGCCCCTTTGGGCAATGAGCAGTTCTTC.

This clonotype was seen repeatedly, ten times or more. The gene calls are TRBV29-1 and TRBJ2-6; TRBD1 matches at 8 bases. The CDR3 sequence is 13 residues long. The J segment lost 4 bases and the V segment lost 6 bases, leaving 2 bases of the junction unmatched. Per the germline V gene, CDR1 is SQVTM and CDR2 is ANQGSEA. The CDR3 DNA reads as TGCAGCGTGACAGGGGACGGGGCCAACGTCCTGACTTTC. Encoded protein: CSVTGDGANVLTF.

This clonotype was counted between two and nine times. This rearrangement joins TRBV11-2 to TRBJ2-3; maybe TRBD2 (7 bases). Trimming took off 7 bases at V and 0 bases at J, with 11 bases between the two ends. This CDR3 is built from 14 residues. Germline V gives CDR1 SGHAT, CDR2 FQNNGV. The CDR3 DNA reads as TGTGCCAGCACCCGGGGGGCCAGCACAGATACGCAGTATTTT. This gives the protein CASTRGASTDTQYF. The whole variable domain, remainder taken from reference TRBV11-2 and TRBJ2-3, is EAGVAQSPRYKIIEKRQSVAFWCNPISGHATLYWYQQILGQGPKLLIQFQNNGVVDDSQLPKDRFSAERLKGVDSTLKIQPAKLEDSAVYLCASTRGASTDTQYFGPGTRLTVL.